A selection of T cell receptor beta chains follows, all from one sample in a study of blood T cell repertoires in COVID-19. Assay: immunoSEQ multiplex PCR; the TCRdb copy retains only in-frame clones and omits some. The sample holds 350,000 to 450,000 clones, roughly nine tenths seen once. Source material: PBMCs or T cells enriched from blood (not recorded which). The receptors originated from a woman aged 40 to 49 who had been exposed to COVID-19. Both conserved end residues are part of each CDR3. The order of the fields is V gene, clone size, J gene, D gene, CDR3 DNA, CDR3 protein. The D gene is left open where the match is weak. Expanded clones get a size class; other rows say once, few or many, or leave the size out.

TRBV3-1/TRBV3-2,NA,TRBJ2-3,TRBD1,TGTGCCAGCAGCATCCGGGACAGGGGGCAAGATACGCAGTATTTT,CASSIRDRGQDTQYF
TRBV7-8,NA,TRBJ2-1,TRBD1,TGTGCCAGCAGTTCGACAGGGCGGACCAACAATGAGCAGTTCTTC,CASSSTGRTNNEQFF
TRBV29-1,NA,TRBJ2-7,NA,TGCAGCGTTGAAGTTTGGGAGGAAAGGTACTTC,CSVEVWEERYF
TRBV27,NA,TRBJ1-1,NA,TGTGCCAGCGGGAGACGTGACTTCATGAACACTGAAGCTTTCTTT,CASGRRDFMNTEAFF
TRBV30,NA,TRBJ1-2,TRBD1,TGTGCCTGGAGTGCCGGGACAGGTCTTGGCTACACCTTC,CAWSAGTGLGYTF
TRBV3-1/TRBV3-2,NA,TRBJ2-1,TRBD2,TGTGCCAGCAGCCAGGTCAGACTAGCGGGAGACGGTGAGCAGTTCTTC,CASSQVRLAGDGEQFF
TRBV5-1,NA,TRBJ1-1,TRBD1,TGCGCCTCCGGGACAGGGGAGCCGATAAACACTGAAGCTTTCTTT,CASGTGEPINTEAFF
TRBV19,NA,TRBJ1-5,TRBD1,TGTGCCAGTAGTACACGTCAAGCACAGGGGGCCGGCAATCAGCCCCAGCATTTT,CASSTRQAQGAGNQPQHF
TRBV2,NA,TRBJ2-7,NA,TGTGCCAGCAGCCCGGGAGCGGCGACCTCCTACGAGCAGTACTTC,CASSPGAATSYEQYF
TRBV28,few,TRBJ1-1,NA,TGTGCCAGCAGTTTTAGTGCTGGGGGCGGGACTGAAGCTTTCTTT,CASSFSAGGGTEAFF
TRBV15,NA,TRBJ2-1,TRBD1,TGTGCCACCAGCAGATATTCCGGACAGGGGTCCAATGAGCAGTTCTTC,CATSRYSGQGSNEQFF
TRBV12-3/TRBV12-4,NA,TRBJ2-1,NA,TGTGCCAGCAGTTTCGGGTACAATGAGCAGTTCTTC,CASSFGYNEQFF
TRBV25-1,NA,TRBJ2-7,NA,TGTGCCAGCAGCCCAGTATCCTACGAGCAGTACTTC,CASSPVSYEQYF
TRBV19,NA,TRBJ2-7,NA,TGTGCCAGTAGTATGAGGCCCTACGAGCAGTACTTC,CASSMRPYEQYF
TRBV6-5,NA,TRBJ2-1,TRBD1,TGTGCCAGCAGTTCTGACAGGGGCTACAATGAGCAGTTCTTC,CASSSDRGYNEQFF
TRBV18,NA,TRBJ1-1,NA,TGTGCCAGCTCACCACGGGGGGACACTGAAGCTTTCTTT,CASSPRGDTEAFF
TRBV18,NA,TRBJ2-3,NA,TGTGCCAGCTCACTGGGGCAGGGGTGGACAGATACGCAGTATTTT,CASSLGQGWTDTQYF
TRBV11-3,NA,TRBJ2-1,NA,TGTGCCAGCAGCGTACGGACTCTTAGAGACGAGCAGTTCTTC,CASSVRTLRDEQFF
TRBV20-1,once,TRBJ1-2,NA,TGCAGTGCCGGACAAGGCTACACCTTC,CSAGQGYTF
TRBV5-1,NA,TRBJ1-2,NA,TGCGCCAGCAGCTTGGAAGGTCAGGGCTATGGCTACACCTTC,CASSLEGQGYGYTF
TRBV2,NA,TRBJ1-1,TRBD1,TGTGCCAGCAGATTACAGGGGCGCGGATTCGGCACTGAAGCTTTCTTT,CASRLQGRGFGTEAFF
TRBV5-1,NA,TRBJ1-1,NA,TGCGCCAGCAATCAGGGTGGGGGGGCAAACACTGAAGCTTTCTTT,CASNQGGGANTEAFF
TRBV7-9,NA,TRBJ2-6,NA,TGTGCCAGCCAGGGCTCTGGGGCCAACGTCCTGACTTTC,CASQGSGANVLTF
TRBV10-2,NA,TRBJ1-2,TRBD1,TGCGCCAGCAGTGAGTCGTTGACAGGGGCTTTCTATGGCTACACCTTC,CASSESLTGAFYGYTF
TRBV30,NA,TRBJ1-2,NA,TGTGCCTGGAGTGTACTCCAGGGCCATGGCTACACCTTC,CAWSVLQGHGYTF
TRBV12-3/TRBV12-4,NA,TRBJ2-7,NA,TGTGCCAGTTCCCGGGAGATCTACGAGCAGTACTTC,CASSREIYEQYF
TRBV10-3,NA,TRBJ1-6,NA,TGTGCCATCCAAGGGGGAACCTATAATTCACCCCTCCACTTT,CAIQGGTYNSPLHF
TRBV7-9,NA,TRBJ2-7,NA,TGTGCCAGCAGCTTAGAGCGGTTACTCTACGAGCAGTACTTC,CASSLERLLYEQYF
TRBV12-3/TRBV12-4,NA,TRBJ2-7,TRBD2,TGTGCCAGCAGTTGGACTAGATCCTACGAGCAGTACTTC,CASSWTRSYEQYF
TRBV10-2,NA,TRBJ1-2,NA,TGCGCCAGCAGTGAGTCCACTACAGGGGGCTACACCTTC,CASSESTTGGYTF
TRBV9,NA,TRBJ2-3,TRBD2,TGTGCCAGCAGCGTAGGGACTAGCGGGGGGCAAGATACGCAGTATTTT,CASSVGTSGGQDTQYF
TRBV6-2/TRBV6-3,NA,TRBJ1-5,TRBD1,TGTGCCAGCAGTTACCCCATGGACAGGGTACATCAGCCCCAGCATTTT,CASSYPMDRVHQPQHF
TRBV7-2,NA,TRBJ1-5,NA,TGTGCCAGCAGCCCCCCGGGAGCGTATCAGCCCCAGCATTTT,CASSPPGAYQPQHF
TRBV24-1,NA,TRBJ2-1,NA,TGTGCCACCAGTGATCCCGCTGGGCCGGGGGAGCAGTTCTTC,CATSDPAGPGEQFF
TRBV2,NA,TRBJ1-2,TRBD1,TGTGCCAGCAGGGTAATGGACAGGGAGGATGGCTACACCTTC,CASRVMDREDGYTF
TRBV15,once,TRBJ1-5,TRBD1,TGTGCCACCAGCAGAGATCAGGGACAGGGGATGCTCCAGCATTTT,CATSRDQGQGMLQHF
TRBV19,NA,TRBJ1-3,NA,TGTGCCAGTAGGCTACAGGGCCGTACAGGAAACACCATATATTTT,CASRLQGRTGNTIYF
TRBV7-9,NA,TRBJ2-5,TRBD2,TGTGCCAGCAGCTTGGGACTAGCGTTGAGGTCGACACAAGAGACCCAGTACTTC,CASSLGLALRSTQETQYF
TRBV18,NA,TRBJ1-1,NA,TGTGCCAGCTCACCACCGCTTCGGTCGACTGAAGCTTTCTTT,CASSPPLRSTEAFF
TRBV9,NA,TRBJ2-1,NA,TGTGCCAGCAGCGTAGAACCGGGATCCTACAATGAGCAGTTCTTC,CASSVEPGSYNEQFF
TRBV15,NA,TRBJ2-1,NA,TGTGCCACCAGCAGAGGGAGGGGCCCCTACAATGAGCAGTTCTTC,CATSRGRGPYNEQFF
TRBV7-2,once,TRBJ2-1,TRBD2,TGTGCCAGCTCGACTAGCGAATACAATGAGCAGTTCTTC,CASSTSEYNEQFF
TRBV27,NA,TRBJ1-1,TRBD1,TGTGCCAGCAGTTTCGACAGGGGGCGTTACACTGAAGCTTTCTTT,CASSFDRGRYTEAFF
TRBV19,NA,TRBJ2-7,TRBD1,TGTGCCATAGGGACAGGGGGCAACGAGCAGTACTTC,CAIGTGGNEQYF
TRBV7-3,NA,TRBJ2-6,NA,TGTGCCAGCAGCTTAACTCTAGCCGGGGCCAACGTCCTGACTTTC,CASSLTLAGANVLTF
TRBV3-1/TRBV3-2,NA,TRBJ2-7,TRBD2,TGTGCCAGCAGCCCCGGACTAGTAGGCACCGAGCAGTACTTC,CASSPGLVGTEQYF
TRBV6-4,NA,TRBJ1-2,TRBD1,TGTGCCAGCAGACGACTGGCAGGGGGACAAGGTGGCTACACCTTC,CASRRLAGGQGGYTF
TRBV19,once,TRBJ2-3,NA,TGTGCCAGTAGTCCCACTAGAACAGATACGCAGTATTTT,CASSPTRTDTQYF
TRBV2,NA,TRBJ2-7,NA,TGTGCCAGCAGCCCACAGGGCTTCTACGAGCAGTACTTC,CASSPQGFYEQYF